These 5 T cell receptor beta chains came from one sample sequenced in a study of tumor-infiltrating lymphocytes in primary liver carcinoma. The study extracted blood RNA from unsorted whole blood and also extracted germline DNA. Using a constant-region primer together with ProtoScript II reverse transcriptase, TCR beta cDNA was made from around 500 ng of total RNA. Libraries for TCR beta were built through three nested multiplex PCR rounds, which together made up a slightly modified ARM-PCR procedure. With TRBV1-TRBV30 forward primers and a C-beta reverse primer, the first two PCR rounds were run for around 11 cycles each. TCRdb passed the multiplex PCR reads through MiXCR, listing each CDR3 protein once. The data contain a few hundred thousand distinct CDR3 sequences, 50% to 60% of them singletons. What was sequenced was peripheral blood. These receptors were obtained from a woman between 25 and 40 years old with primary liver carcinoma and hepatitis B virus infection.

To note about this clonotype: A read error may be the cause here, since a much bigger clone is one base away. The rearrangement joins TRBV29-1 to TRBJ2-2; D unclear. Germline lookup yields CDR1 SQVTM and CDR2 ANQGSEA. The CDR3 length is 12 residues. DNA of the CDR3: TGCAGCGTCCCGTCTAACACCGTGGAGCTGTTTTTT. This encodes CSVPSNTVELFF.

This clonotype was seen a few times. The gene calls are TRBV10-3 and TRBJ1-2; D uncertain. The CDR3 spans 14 residues. Per the germline V gene, CDR1 is ENHRY and CDR2 is SYGVKD. The V gene lost 1 base and the J gene lost 2 bases, with 8 bases spanning the gap. The CDR3 protein is CAISEWKSNYGYTF. As DNA, the CDR3 is TGTGCCATCAGTGAGTGGAAGTCAAACTATGGCTACACCTTC.

The chain combines TRBV14 with TRBJ1-2; the match to TRBD1 covers 9 bases. Germline trimming cut 3 bases from V and 8 bases from J; bases unmatched to any gene: 10. CDR3 length: 15 residues. Germline loops: CDR1 SGHDN, CDR2 FVKESK. CDR3: CASSHPVQGAGGYTF. The CDR3 coding sequence is TGTGCCAGCAGCCACCCGGTACAGGGGGCAGGAGGCTACACCTTC.

The chain combines TRBV11-2 with TRBJ2-5; D gene ambiguous. V shed 1 base and J shed 14 bases, with 23 bases lying between them. The CDR3 sequence is 15 residues long. The V gene's germline CDR1 is SGHAT and CDR2 FQNNGV. In DNA, the CDR3 is TGTGCCAGCAGCTTAGGAGGATCGGTCCAAGAGATCCAATACTTC. Translation gives CASSLGGSVQEIQYF.

This sequence joins TRBV6-5 and TRBJ1-6; 7 bases are a match to TRBD1. The V and J ends lost 4 bases and 9 bases, in that order; junction bases with no gene match: 6. This CDR3 region has 14 residues. Germline V gene data show CDR1 as MNHEY and CDR2 as SVGAGI. The CDR3 DNA reads TGTGCCAGCAGTTGGACAGGTTACATTTCACCCCTCCACTTT. Translation: CASSWTGYISPLHF.